A selection of T cell receptor beta chains follows, all from one sample in a study of identical twins. Using its own MiXCR run on the 5' RACE reads, TCRdb lists one record per CDR3 protein. The sample lists approximately 700,000 distinct CDR3 sequences; 6% to 6.5% were seen once. Material for sequencing was naive T cells sorted from blood. The receptor source for this set is a man in his late teens or twenties in good health. Each CDR3 is given with its conserved first and last residue. D genes are given only for firm matches. Not all rows give a size; the values are once, few, many and, for expanded clones, a class.

>few|14|TRBJ2-3|TRBV7-2|-
CASIFRGSTDTQYF
TGTGCCAGCATCTTTCGGGGCAGCACAGATACGCAGTATTTT
>many|11|TRBJ2-5|TRBV12-3/TRBV12-4|-
CASSSVETQYF
TGTGCCAGCAGCTCCGTGGAGACCCAGTACTTC
>many|12|TRBJ2-1|TRBV19|-
CATGILYNEQFF
TGTGCCACCGGAATCCTGTACAATGAGCAGTTCTTC
>many|15|TRBJ2-7|TRBV20-1|TRBD2
CSALMSSGASYEQYF
TGCAGTGCTCTTATGAGTAGCGGGGCTTCTTACGAGCAGTACTTC
>many|14|TRBJ1-1|TRBV7-9|-
CASSTRQLNTEAFF
TGTGCCAGCAGCACCCGACAGCTGAACACTGAAGCTTTCTTT
>-|12|TRBJ2-1|TRBV21-1|-
CASRECYNEQFF
TGTGCCAGCCGAGAGTGCTACAATGAGCAGTTCTTC
>many|11|TRBJ2-1|TRBV29-1|-
CSVGRAEEQFF
TGCAGCGTTGGCAGGGCAGAGGAGCAGTTCTTC
>few|14|TRBJ2-7|TRBV7-8|TRBD1
CASSSRDRNYEQYF
TGTGCCAGCAGCTCCCGGGACAGGAACTACGAGCAGTACTTC
>few|15|TRBJ1-5|TRBV6-5|TRBD1
CASSTRTGGNQPQHF
TGTGCCAGCAGTACTCGGACAGGAGGGAATCAGCCCCAGCATTTT
>many|11|TRBJ2-7|TRBV27|-
CATADTYEQYF
TGTGCCACCGCGGACACTTACGAGCAGTACTTC
>few|12|TRBJ2-3|TRBV7-2|-
CASSSHGDTQYF
TGTGCCAGCAGCTCTCATGGGGATACGCAGTATTTT
>many|15|TRBJ2-2|TRBV12-3/TRBV12-4|TRBD2
CASSPSGRATGELFF
TGTGCCAGCAGTCCTAGCGGGAGGGCGACCGGGGAGCTGTTTTTT
>-|11|TRBJ1-2|TRBV29-1|-
CGGRIGGGYTF
TGCGGGGGTCGAATAGGGGGTGGCTACACCTTC
>-|15|TRBJ2-2|TRBV5-1|TRBD1
CASRAGTGDPGELFF
TGCGCCAGCAGAGCCGGGACAGGGGATCCCGGGGAGCTGTTTTTT
>-|14|TRBJ2-2|TRBV4-1|-
CASSYPGYTGELFF
TGCGCCAGCAGTTACCCAGGGTACACCGGGGAGCTGTTTTTT
>many|12|TRBJ2-2|TRBV15|-
CATLSGTGELFF
TGTGCCACCCTGAGCGGGACCGGGGAGCTGTTTTTT
>many|14|TRBJ2-3|TRBV20-1|TRBD2
CSARDLAGDNTQYF
TGCAGTGCTAGAGATCTTGCGGGAGATAATACGCAGTATTTT
>many|14|TRBJ1-1|TRBV25-1|-
CASSSHSQHTEAFF
TGTGCCAGCAGTTCCCACAGCCAGCACACTGAAGCTTTCTTT
>many|16|TRBJ2-1|TRBV5-1|-
CASSLAGTGRTNEQFF
TGCGCCAGCAGCTTGGCCGGAACAGGGAGGACCAATGAGCAGTTCTTC
>few|15|TRBJ2-5|TRBV25-1|-
CASSSWQGGQETQYF
TGTGCCAGCAGTTCATGGCAGGGGGGACAAGAGACCCAGTACTTC
>few|13|TRBJ2-7|TRBV6-1|-
CASSRLISYEQYF
TGTGCCTCCAGCAGGTTAATCTCCTACGAGCAGTACTTC
>many|14|TRBJ1-2|TRBV12-3/TRBV12-4|-
CASSFRGTNYGYTF
TGTGCCAGCAGTTTTAGGGGTACTAACTATGGCTACACCTTC
>-|14|TRBJ1-5|TRBV18|-
CASSPKQAYQPQHF
TGTGCCAGCTCACCAAAGCAGGCCTATCAGCCCCAGCATTTT
>many|14|TRBJ1-1|TRBV29-1|-
CSVALTGLNTEAFF
TGCAGCGTGGCCCTGACAGGACTGAACACTGAAGCTTTCTTT
>-|14|TRBJ1-2|TRBV5-1|TRBD1
CASSLSGTVDGYTF
TGCGCCAGCAGTCTCTCCGGGACAGTCGATGGCTACACCTTC
>many|14|TRBJ2-1|TRBV20-1|TRBD2
CSEACSGSDNEQFF
TGCAGTGAAGCGTGCAGCGGGAGCGACAATGAGCAGTTCTTC
>many|17|TRBJ2-3|TRBV12-3/TRBV12-4|TRBD1
CASSLWAGQGAEDTQYF
TGTGCCAGCAGTCTATGGGCGGGACAGGGGGCCGAAGATACGCAGTATTTT
>many|15|TRBJ2-3|TRBV10-3|-
CAIKDKLSYPDTQYF
TGTGCCATAAAAGACAAGCTCTCTTACCCAGATACGCAGTATTTT
>-|12|TRBJ1-1|TRBV7-8|-
CASSFQGIAAFF
TGTGCCAGCAGCTTTCAAGGGATTGCAGCTTTCTTT
>many|16|TRBJ2-1|TRBV11-2|-
CASSFRGFASYNEQFF
TGTGCCAGCAGCTTTAGGGGTTTTGCCTCCTACAATGAGCAGTTCTTC
>-|16|TRBJ2-1|TRBV3-1|TRBD2
CASSQGISGSLYEQFF
TGTGCCAGCAGCCAAGGGATTAGCGGGAGTCTCTATGAGCAGTTCTTC
>-|19|TRBJ2-1|TRBV11-2|TRBD1
CASSSVRENRGSSYNEQFF
TGTGCCAGCAGCTCAGTCAGGGAGAACAGGGGAAGCTCCTACAATGAGCAGTTCTTC
>many|16|TRBJ2-1|TRBV12-3/TRBV12-4|TRBD2
CASSSTLAGVNNEQFF
TGTGCCAGCAGTTCAACCCTAGCGGGAGTAAACAATGAGCAGTTCTTC
>many|15|TRBJ1-1|TRBV5-1|-
CASSLNDGLNTEAFF
TGCGCCAGCAGCTTGAATGACGGCCTGAACACTGAAGCTTTCTTT
>many|17|TRBJ2-3|TRBV20-1|TRBD2
CSAPDRSGRAQGDTQYF
TGCAGTGCCCCGGATAGGAGCGGGAGGGCTCAGGGAGATACGCAGTATTTT
>many|15|TRBJ2-1|TRBV6-1|-
CASSEVQRSYNEQFF
TGTGCCAGCAGTGAAGTTCAGAGAAGCTACAATGAGCAGTTCTTC
>-|18|TRBJ2-1|TRBV28|TRBD1
CASSFRTGGVFTYNEQFF
TGTGCCAGCAGTTTTCGTACAGGGGGCGTATTCACCTACAATGAGCAGTTCTTC
>many|15|TRBJ1-2|TRBV12-3/TRBV12-4|TRBD1
CASSFGQGAGYGYTF
TGTGCCAGCAGTTTTGGACAGGGGGCTGGTTATGGCTACACCTTC
>-|16|TRBJ2-2|TRBV7-8|-
CASSPRRIGGPGELFF
TGTGCCAGCAGCCCCCGGAGGATAGGAGGGCCCGGGGAGCTGTTTTTT
>many|15|TRBJ2-1|TRBV24-1|TRBD1
CATSRGQGFNNEQFF
TGTGCCACCAGTAGAGGACAGGGGTTTAACAATGAGCAGTTCTTC
>few|17|TRBJ2-1|TRBV5-1|TRBD2
CASSSEVAGAAYNEQFF
TGCGCCAGCAGCTCGGAAGTAGCGGGAGCTGCCTACAATGAGCAGTTCTTC
>few|15|TRBJ2-2|TRBV6-1|TRBD1
CASTDRDRGAGELFF
TGTGCCAGCACCGACAGGGACAGGGGGGCCGGGGAGCTGTTTTTT
>many|12|TRBJ2-2|TRBV7-2|-
CASSWYTGELFF
TGTGCCAGCAGCTGGTACACCGGGGAGCTGTTTTTT
>many|14|TRBJ2-1|TRBV4-1|-
CASSQESRHNEQFF
TGCGCCAGCAGCCAAGAAAGTAGACACAATGAGCAGTTCTTC
>-|13|TRBJ2-2|TRBV5-1|-
CASSPHDTGELFF
TGCGCCAGCAGCCCACACGACACCGGGGAGCTGTTTTTT
>few|14|TRBJ1-1|TRBV5-1|-
CASRRDELDTEAFF
TGCGCCAGCAGGAGGGATGAGTTGGACACTGAAGCTTTCTTT
>many|12|TRBJ2-7|TRBV11-3|-
CASSFNRDEQYF
TGTGCCAGCAGCTTTAACAGGGACGAGCAGTACTTC